These 20 T cell receptor beta chains were all obtained from the same sample, sequenced in a study of T-cell memory formation after mild COVID-19. TCRdb independently ran MiXCR on the 5' RACE reads; one entry per CDR3 protein. Counted here are roughly 180,000 distinct CDR3 sequences, more than 9% occurring once; the ten biggest clones make up 3% to 4%. The sequenced sample consisted of PBMCs or a T cell subset sorted from them (not recorded which). The receptors here all came from a man aged 18 to 30 who had mild COVID-19 (a few samples of this study predate the infection). Cell type and time point are not known.

This clonotype was found a few times. This sequence joins TRBV5-1 and TRBJ2-7; TRBD2 aligns across 7 bases. CDR3 length: 13 amino acids. Trimming took 3 bases from V and 7 from J; bases not matched to a gene: 7. CDR1 is SGHRS, CDR2 YFSETQ, per germline. CDR3 amino acids: CASSWRGGREQYV. For the CDR3, the DNA is TGCGCCAGCAGCTGGCGGGGAGGGCGGGAGCAGTACGTC.

The rearrangement uses TRBV6-6 and TRBJ2-7, with no clear D. Germline assignment: CDR1 MNHNY and CDR2 SVGAGI (reference sequence). The CDR3 runs to 16 residues. Trimming cost V 0 bases and J 0 bases, with 12 bases left between them. CDR3 coding DNA: TGTGCCAGCAGTTACTCTAGTTCGGGTAGCTCCTACGAGCAGTACTTC. Encoded protein: CASSYSSSGSSYEQYF.

This clonotype has only a few counts. The chain is built from TRBV4-2 and TRBJ2-7; no reliable D call. V shed 0 bases and J shed 2 bases, with 11 bases lying between them. CDR3 length: 15 amino acids. Germline lookup yields CDR1 LGHNA and CDR2 YNFKEQ. CDR3 sequence: CASSQEVGRTYEQYF. The CDR3 region has the DNA TGTGCCAGCAGCCAAGAGGTTGGCAGAACCTACGAGCAGTACTTC.

The gene calls are TRBV10-3 and TRBJ1-2, with 8 bases matching TRBD1. CDR1 is ENHRY and CDR2 is SYGVKD in the germline V gene. V dropped 6 bases and J dropped 0; count of bases not matched to a gene: 6. This CDR3 has 15 amino acids. The CDR3 here is CAIRDRTGTNYGYTF. The CDR3 DNA reads TGTGCCATCAGGGATCGGACAGGGACTAACTATGGCTACACCTTC.

This sequence joins TRBV11-2 and TRBJ2-7; tentatively, D is TRBD1 or TRBD2 (5 bases each). The germline V gene has CDR1 SGHAT and CDR2 FQNNGV. The CDR3 has 15 amino acids. Trimming pared 2 bases from V and 3 bases from J, leaving 14 bases between. CDR3 coding DNA: TGTGCCAGCAGCTTAAACCGGGACCAGGACTACGAGCAGTACTTC. Protein product: CASSLNRDQDYEQYF.

This clonotype was seen a few times. The DNA for the CDR3 is TGTGCCAGCAGTTCTACTAGCCTCTCGGGGCTCGAAGGAAACACCATATATTTT. Protein: CASSSTSLSGLEGNTIYF. This chain connects TRBV6-5 to TRBJ1-3, with D maybe TRBD1 (5 bases). Trimming cost V 4 bases and J 4 bases, with 23 bases left between them. This CDR3 region has 18 residues. Germline CDR1 and CDR2: MNHEY and SVGAGI.

The chain links TRBV7-2 to TRBJ2-1, with D unresolved. CDR1 and CDR2 from the germline V gene are SGHTA and FQGNSA. Trimming pared 0 bases from V and 13 bases from J, leaving 13 bases between. This CDR3 has 13 amino acids. CDR3 sequence (DNA): TGTGCCAGCAGCTTAGCGGACCAGCGAGGTCAGTTCTTC. This sequence encodes CASSLADQRGQFF.

There are a few counts of this clonotype. The chain uses TRBV27 and TRBJ2-2, with 7 bases identical to TRBD1. Per germline, CDR1 MNHEY and CDR2 SMNVEV (reference sequence). The V gene end was trimmed by 6 bases and the J gene end by 1 base; junction bases not matched to a gene: 5. This CDR3 has 15 amino acids. In DNA, the CDR3 is TGTGCCAGCAGCGACAGGGCACGGAACACCGGGGAGCTGTTTTTT. Translation gives CASSDRARNTGELFF.

This clonotype appeared many times. The rearrangement joins TRBV20-1 to TRBJ1-2, with a tentative D call TRBD1 (6 bases). Germline V gene data show CDR1 as DFQATT and CDR2 as SNEGSKA (reference sequence). The V gene lost 0 bases and the J gene lost 4 bases, with 18 bases spanning the gap. The CDR3 covers 16 residues. CDR3 loop: CSARDYGQGKGYGYTF. DNA of the CDR3: TGCAGTGCTAGAGATTATGGTCAGGGGAAGGGCTATGGCTACACCTTC.

This clonotype was detected many times. The J gene is TRBJ2-1, the V gene TRBV5-1; 7 bases fit TRBD2. In germline, CDR1 is SGHRS, CDR2 YFSETQ. The CDR3 contains 15 residues. Trimming at V came to 5 bases and at J to 9 bases, leaving 14 bases not matched to a gene. The CDR3 region has the DNA TGCGCCAGCAGGGACGACTCGCGAGGCGGGAGTGAGCAGTTCTTC. Translated: CASRDDSRGGSEQFF.

J is TRBJ2-3 and V is TRBV5-1; 7 bases map to TRBD1. CDR3 length equals 14 residues. Looked up from germline, CDR1 is SGHRS and CDR2 is YFSETQ. V was pared by 2 bases and J by 4 bases, with 4 bases of the junction left unmatched. CDR3 sequence: CASSLEGAADTQYF. In nucleotides, the CDR3 is TGCGCCAGCAGCTTAGAGGGGGCCGCAGATACGCAGTATTTT.

Many counts were recorded for this clonotype. This chain joins TRBV7-2 and TRBJ1-1, with D tentatively TRBD1 (6 bases). The CDR3 contains 12 residues. V was clipped by 5 bases and J by 8 bases, with 12 bases between them. CDR1 is SGHTA and CDR2 is FQGNSA in the germline V gene. The CDR3 sequence is CASSQHRAEAFF. The CDR3 coding sequence is TGTGCCAGCAGCCAACACAGGGCAGAAGCTTTCTTT. The full variable domain, in which reference TRBV7-2 and TRBJ1-1 provide the parts outside the CDR3, is GAGVSQSPSNKVTEKGKDVELRCDPISGHTALYWYRQSLGQGLEFLIYFQGNSAPDKSGLPSDRFSAERTGGSVSTLTIQRTQQEDSAVYLCASSQHRAEAFFGQGTRLTVV.

The V gene is TRBV9, the J gene TRBJ2-1; the match to TRBD1 covers 7 bases. In germline, CDR1 is SGDLS, CDR2 YYNGEE. The CDR3 spans 14 residues. The V segment lost 3 bases and the J segment 3 bases; nucleotides outside the gene matches: 3. Written as DNA, the CDR3 is TGTGCCAGCAGCGGGGGACAGATCTACAATGAGCAGTTCTTC. Its protein product is CASSGGQIYNEQFF.

This clonotype appeared a few times. V and J are TRBV7-9 and TRBJ2-6; weak D call: TRBD1 (6 bases). The length of the CDR3 is 15 residues. CDR1 and CDR2 from the germline V gene are SEHNR and FQNEAQ (reference sequence). The ends were cut back, 5 bases at V and 1 base at J, with 9 bases in the middle. The CDR3 DNA is TGTGCCAGCAGCGCCAGGGGATCTGGGGCCAACGTCCTGACTTTC. This sequence encodes CASSARGSGANVLTF.

This clonotype was recorded at least ten times. The V and J genes are TRBV30 and TRBJ1-1; TRBD1 might be the D (6 bases). V lost 0 bases and J lost 10, with 9 bases in between. The CDR3 contains 11 residues. Per germline, CDR1 GTSNPN and CDR2 SVGIG (reference sequence). This chain's CDR3 is CAWSVGGAAFF. Written as DNA, the CDR3 is TGTGCCTGGAGTGTTGGGGGGGCAGCTTTCTTT.

The V and J genes are TRBV10-3 and TRBJ1-3; tentative D call: TRBD1 (5 bases). This CDR3 is built from 16 residues. Between the trimmed V and J ends, which lost 0 bases and 4 bases, there was a span of 13 bases. CDR1 and CDR2 (germline): ENHRY, SYGVKD. The CDR3 sequence: CAISESSPGAGNTIYF. CDR3 sequence (DNA): TGTGCCATCAGTGAGTCGAGCCCTGGGGCGGGAAACACCATATATTTT.

V is TRBV5-1 and J is TRBJ1-6; a possible D gene is TRBD1 (5 bases). The CDR3 extends over 15 amino acids. CDR1 and CDR2 from the germline V gene are SGHRS and YFSETQ. With 6 bases removed from V and 5 bases from J, the gap between germline ends came to 15 bases. In DNA, the CDR3 is TGCGCCAGCACCTATGGGGGGACGGATAATTCACCCCTCCACTTT. Its translation is CASTYGGTDNSPLHF.

This rearrangement joins TRBV24-1 to TRBJ2-3, with D uncertain. The CDR3 length is 15 residues. The V and J ends lost 5 bases and 3 bases respectively, with 14 bases between them. The V gene's germline CDR1 is KGHDR and CDR2 SFDVKD. The CDR3 sequence: CATSVRTDPTDTQYF. The CDR3 coding sequence is TGTGCCACCAGTGTCCGAACAGACCCAACAGATACGCAGTATTTT.

This clonotype was seen ten or more times. J is TRBJ2-3 and V is TRBV20-1; D might be TRBD1 (7 bases). Germline CDR1 is DFQATT and CDR2 is SNEGSKA (reference sequence). The V gene lost 0 bases and the J gene lost 6 bases, with 16 bases spanning the gap. The CDR3 extends over 15 amino acids. CDR3 sequence (DNA): TGCAGTGCTAGAGATATCAGGGGGGCCAGGGATACGCAGTATTTT. As protein: CSARDIRGARDTQYF.

The chain links TRBV19 to TRBJ2-7; TRBD1 aligns across 9 bases. V gave up 10 bases and J gave up 6 bases; unmatched junction bases: 10. Per germline, CDR1 LNHDA and CDR2 SQIVND (reference sequence). This CDR3 region has 13 residues. The CDR3 DNA reads TGTGCCATATCCCGGGACAGGGTCAGCGAGCAGTACGTC. Its translation: CAISRDRVSEQYV.